This paragraph covers one T cell receptor beta chain sequence. This entry is derived from a study of shared clonotypes between healthy human individuals. Sequencing was performed with immunoSEQ multiplex PCR; in TCRdb, only in-frame clones are kept and a portion is missing. This sample has about 1,500,000 clones, with around 97% found just once. V dropped 5 bases and J dropped 0; count of bases not matched to a gene: 15. Germline loops: CDR1 KGHSH, CDR2 LQKENI. The CDR3 sequence is 19 residues long. Material: naive CD4+ T cells sorted from blood. The sample's subset: CD45RA+ positively selected. V and J are TRBV18 and TRBJ2-5; 10 bases are shared with TRBD2. The receptor comes from a young man in good health. CDR3 sequence (DNA): TGTGCCAGCTCAGCTCTGGTTGTTACTAGCGGGAAGTACCAAGAGACCCAGTACTTC. Its protein product is CASSALVVTSGKYQETQYF.